This TCR beta chain was found in a study of blood T cell repertoires in COVID-19. Whole-study context: PBMCs, B-cell-depleted T cells, or T cells were the source of the cDNA or gDNA that made up the material.

In the source study's methods: Nucleated cell number was recorded as an estimate derived from reference gene primer amplification. Sequencing used immunoSEQ multiplex PCR; TCRdb keeps in-frame clones, though not all of them. For V, J and clone size, that table is used; D and trimming come from the DNA. The sample lists 240,000 or so clones; 82% were seen once. The trim removed 11 bases at V and 5 bases at J, leaving 10 bases unmatched. This CDR3 is 13 amino acids long. Germline CDR1 reads KGHDR; CDR2 reads SFDVKD. The receptor comes from an older woman with active or convalescent COVID-19. The J gene is TRBJ2-7, the V gene TRBV24-1; 8 nucleotides line up with TRBD1. Sample: peripheral blood. For the CDR3, the DNA is TGTGCCATTACGACTGGGACAGGCGACGAGCAGTACTTC. Its translation is CAITTGTGDEQYF.